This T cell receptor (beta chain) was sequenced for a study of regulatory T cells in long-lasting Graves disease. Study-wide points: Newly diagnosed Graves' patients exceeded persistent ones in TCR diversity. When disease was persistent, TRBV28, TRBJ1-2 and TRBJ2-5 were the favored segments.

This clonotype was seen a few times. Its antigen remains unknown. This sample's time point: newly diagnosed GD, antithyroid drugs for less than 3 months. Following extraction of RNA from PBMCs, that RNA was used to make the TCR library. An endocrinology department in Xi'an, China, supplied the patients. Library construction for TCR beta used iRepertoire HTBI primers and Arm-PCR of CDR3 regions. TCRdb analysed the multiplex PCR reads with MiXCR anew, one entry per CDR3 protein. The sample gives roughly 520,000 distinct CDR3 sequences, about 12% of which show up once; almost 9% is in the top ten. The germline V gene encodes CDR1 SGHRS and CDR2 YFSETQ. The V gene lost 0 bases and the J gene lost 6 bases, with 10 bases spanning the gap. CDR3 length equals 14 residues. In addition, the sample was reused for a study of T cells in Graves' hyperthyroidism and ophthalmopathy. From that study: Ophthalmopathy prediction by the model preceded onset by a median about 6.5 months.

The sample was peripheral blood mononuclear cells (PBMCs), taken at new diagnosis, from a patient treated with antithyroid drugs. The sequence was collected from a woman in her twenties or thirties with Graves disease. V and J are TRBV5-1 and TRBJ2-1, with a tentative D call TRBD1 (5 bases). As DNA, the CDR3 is TGCGCCAGCAGCTTGGGGGGCTTGAGCAATGAGCAGTTCTTC. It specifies CASSLGGLSNEQFF.